One sample yielded the 10 T cell receptor beta chains listed below, sequenced in a study of regulatory T cells in long-lasting Graves disease. Building of the TCR beta libraries involved iRepertoire HTBI primers and Arm-PCR of CDR3 regions. TCRdb redid the calling of the multiplex PCR reads with MiXCR, one entry per CDR3 protein. The sample includes more than 650,000 distinct CDR3 sequences, roughly 30% of them seen just once. Time point reported: persistent/refractory GD, antithyroid drugs over 5 years with positive TRAb. RNA from PBMCs was the source of the TCR library. Sequenced here: peripheral blood mononuclear cells (PBMCs), sampled when the disease was refractory, from a patient treated with antithyroid drugs. Receptor source: a female donor with Graves disease.

The chain recombines TRBV20-1 with TRBJ1-6; tentative D call: TRBD1 (6 bases). Trimming took off 2 bases at V and 10 bases at J, with 21 bases between the two ends. Germline loops: CDR1 DFQATT, CDR2 SNEGSKA (reference sequence). The CDR3 extends over 16 amino acids. The CDR3 loop is CSARPTGPTGKSPLHF. For the CDR3, the DNA is TGCAGTGCTAGACCCACGGGGCCCACAGGGAAGTCACCCCTCCACTTT.

The rearrangement joins TRBV30 to TRBJ1-5; 7 positions agree with TRBD1. The V segment lost 3 bases and the J segment 4 bases; nucleotides outside the gene matches: 3. The CDR3 sequence is 13 residues long. Germline V gene lookup returns CDR1 GTSNPN and CDR2 SVGIG (reference sequence). Here the CDR3 DNA reads TGTGCCTGGAGACAGGGGAATAATCAGCCCCAGCATTTT. As protein: CAWRQGNNQPQHF.

This clonotype was counted a few times. The chain carries TRBV19 and TRBJ1-5; TRBD1 might be the D (6 bases). The CDR3 is 18 amino acids. The ends were cut back, 3 bases at V and 2 bases at J, with 20 bases in the middle. Germline CDR1 and CDR2: LNHDA and SQIVND (reference sequence). CDR3 sequence (DNA): TGTGCCAGTAGTATGGGGGGGCGCTCTTTTTTGGGCAATCAGCCCCAGCATTTT. This encodes CASSMGGRSFLGNQPQHF.

The rearrangement joins TRBV5-1 to TRBJ2-7, with D possibly being TRBD1 or TRBD2 (5 bases each). Germline-derived CDR1 and CDR2 are SGHRS and YFSETQ. The CDR3 totals 15 residues. V lost 0 bases and J 2 bases, leaving 12 bases between the germline ends. The CDR3 coding sequence is TGCGCCAGCAGCTTGGCTCCCGGGACGACCTACGAGCAGTACTTC. Protein: CASSLAPGTTYEQYF. Filled out from reference TRBV5-1 and TRBJ2-7, the complete variable domain reads KAGVTQTPRYLIKTRGQQVTLSCSPISGHRSVSWYQQTPGQGLQFLFEYFSETQRNKGNFPGRFSGRQFSNSRSEMNVSTLELGDSALYLCASSLAPGTTYEQYFGPGTRLTVT.

The table lists this clonotype with a few counts. The V call is TRBV5-8, the J call TRBJ1-4; D may be TRBD1 (5 bases). CDR3 size: 15 residues. The germline CDR1 and CDR2 sequences are SGHTS and YDEGEE. Trimming took off 4 bases at V and 3 bases at J, with 13 bases between the two ends. CDR3: CASSPWGSSNEKLFF. The CDR3, as DNA: TGTGCCAGCAGCCCGTGGGGCAGTTCTAATGAAAAACTGTTTTTT.

This clonotype appeared a few times. The rearrangement joins TRBV12-3 or TRBV12-4 to TRBJ2-6; D possibly corresponds to TRBD2 (5 bases). V dropped 1 base and J dropped 3 bases, with 13 bases sitting between them. CDR3 size: 17 residues. The CDR3 spells CASSLGTPDFGANVLTF. As DNA, the CDR3 is TGTGCCAGCAGTTTAGGGACTCCCGACTTTGGGGCCAACGTCCTGACTTTC.

This chain uses TRBV6-5 with TRBJ2-1; maybe TRBD1 (6 bases). Germline values: CDR1 MNHEY, CDR2 SVGAGI. Trimming took off 3 bases at V and 6 bases at J, with 27 bases between the two ends. CDR3 size: 19 residues. The CDR3 bases are TGTGCCAGCAGTTATCCAACTTCAGGGGCGAGAAACCCTTCCAATGAGCAGTTCTTC. It yields the protein CASSYPTSGARNPSNEQFF.

The gene calls are TRBV5-1 and TRBJ2-7; D is unclear. The CDR3 spans 15 residues. Per the germline V gene, CDR1 is SGHRS and CDR2 is YFSETQ. The germline V and J ends were trimmed by 0 bases and 1 base, with 11 bases remaining between them. The CDR3 bases are TGCGCCAGCAGCTTGGGGCCGGACGCATCCTACGAGCAGTACTTC. Translated, it gives CASSLGPDASYEQYF. Full variable domain (outside the CDR3, taken from reference TRBV5-1 and TRBJ2-7): KAGVTQTPRYLIKTRGQQVTLSCSPISGHRSVSWYQQTPGQGLQFLFEYFSETQRNKGNFPGRFSGRQFSNSRSEMNVSTLELGDSALYLCASSLGPDASYEQYFGPGTRLTVT.

V is TRBV7-2 and J is TRBJ1-5; D might be TRBD1 (6 bases). The CDR3 contains 13 residues. Trimming took off 3 bases at V and 9 bases at J, with 12 bases between the two ends. The germline gives CDR1 SGHTA, CDR2 FQGNSA. CDR3: CASSLGGTRPQHF. CDR3 DNA sequence: TGTGCCAGCAGCTTGGGGGGGACACGGCCCCAGCATTTT.

In this sample, this clonotype turned up a few times. The chain links TRBV19 to TRBJ1-1; D gene uncertain. Trimming removed 5 bases from V and 1 base from J, with 14 bases in between. The CDR3 has 15 amino acids. Germline V gene sequence: CDR1 LNHDA, CDR2 SQIVND (reference sequence). The CDR3 is CASSGLSRPNTEAFF. The CDR3 DNA sequence: TGTGCCAGTAGTGGTCTAAGCCGGCCGAACACTGAAGCTTTCTTT.